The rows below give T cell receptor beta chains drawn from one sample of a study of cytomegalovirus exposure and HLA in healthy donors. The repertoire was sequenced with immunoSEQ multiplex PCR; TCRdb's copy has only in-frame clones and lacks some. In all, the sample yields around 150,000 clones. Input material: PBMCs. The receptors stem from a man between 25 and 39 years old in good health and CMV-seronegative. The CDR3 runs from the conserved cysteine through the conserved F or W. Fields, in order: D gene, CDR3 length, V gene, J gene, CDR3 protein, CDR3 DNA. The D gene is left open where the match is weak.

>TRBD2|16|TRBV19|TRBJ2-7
CASSITASGSQYEQYF
TGTGCCAGTAGTATTACGGCTAGCGGGAGTCAGTACGAGCAGTACTTC
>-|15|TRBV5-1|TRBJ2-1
CASSSGPGRYNEQFF
TGCGCCAGCAGCTCCGGACCTGGGAGATACAATGAGCAGTTCTTC
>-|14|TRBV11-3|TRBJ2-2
CASSVSGGTGELFF
TGTGCCAGCAGCGTCTCTGGAGGCACCGGGGAGCTGTTTTTT
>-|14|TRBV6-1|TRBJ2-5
CASSGQLIQETQYF
TGTGCCAGCAGTGGCCAACTAATTCAAGAGACCCAGTACTTC
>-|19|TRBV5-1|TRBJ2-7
CASSLAGGATIPVVYEQYF
TGCGCCAGCAGCTTGGCCGGCGGGGCGACGATCCCAGTCGTCTACGAGCAGTACTTC
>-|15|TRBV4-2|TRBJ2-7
CASSQGSSLVYEQYF
TGTGCCAGCAGCCAAGGCTCTAGCCTGGTCTACGAGCAGTACTTC
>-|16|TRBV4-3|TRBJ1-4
CASSQTRGGFGEKLFF
TGCGCCAGCAGCCAGACTCGCGGGGGCTTCGGAGAAAAACTGTTTTTT
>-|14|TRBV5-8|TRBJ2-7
CASSFSLVPHEQYF
TGTGCCAGCAGCTTTAGCCTAGTGCCCCACGAGCAGTACTTC
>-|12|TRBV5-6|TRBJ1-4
CASSLVGEELFF
TGTGCCAGCAGCTTGGTAGGGGAGGAACTGTTTTTT
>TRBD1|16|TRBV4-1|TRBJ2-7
CASSHPISGQGYEQYF
TGCGCCAGCAGCCATCCCATCTCGGGACAGGGATACGAGCAGTACTTC
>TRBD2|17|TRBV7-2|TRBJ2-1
CASSSPRSGRGYNEQFF
TGTGCCAGCAGCTCCCCCCGAAGCGGGAGGGGGTACAATGAGCAGTTCTTC
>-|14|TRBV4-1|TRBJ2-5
CASSQPSVGETQYF
TGCGCCAGCAGCCAACCTAGCGTAGGGGAGACCCAGTACTTC
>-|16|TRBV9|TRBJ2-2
CASSVKGGWQAGELFF
TGTGCCAGCAGCGTCAAGGGAGGATGGCAGGCCGGGGAGCTGTTTTTT
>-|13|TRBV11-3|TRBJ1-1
CASSEHLNTEAFF
TGTGCCAGCAGCGAACATCTGAACACTGAAGCTTTCTTT
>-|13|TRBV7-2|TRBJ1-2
CASSSPGGYGYTF
TGTGCCAGCAGCTCCCCCGGGGGCTATGGCTACACCTTC
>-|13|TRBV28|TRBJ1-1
CASSLGREIEAFF
TGTGCCAGCAGTTTGGGGCGGGAGATTGAAGCTTTCTTT
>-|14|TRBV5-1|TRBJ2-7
CASSLGAGTYEQYF
TGCGCCAGCAGCTTGGGGGCAGGCACCTACGAGCAGTACTTC
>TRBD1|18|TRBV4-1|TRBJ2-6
CASSLGQGAFGGANVLTF
TGCGCCAGCAGCCTAGGACAGGGGGCGTTTGGTGGGGCCAACGTCCTGACTTTC
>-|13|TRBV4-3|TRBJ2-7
CASSQQVTYEQYF
TGCGCCAGCAGCCAACAGGTAACCTACGAGCAGTACTTC
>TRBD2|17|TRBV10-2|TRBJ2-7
CASSEAFRLAETYEQYF
TGCGCCAGCAGTGAGGCTTTCCGGCTAGCGGAAACCTACGAGCAGTACTTC
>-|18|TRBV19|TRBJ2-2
CASLRTMAGFANTGELFF
TGTGCCAGTCTTCGGACTATGGCGGGGTTCGCGAACACCGGGGAGCTGTTTTTT
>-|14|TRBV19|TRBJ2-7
CASSMSSYSYEQYF
TGTGCCAGTAGTATGTCTTCCTACTCCTACGAGCAGTACTTC
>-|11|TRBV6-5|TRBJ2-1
CASSYEGGRFF
TGTGCCAGCAGTTACGAGGGGGGGAGGTTCTTC
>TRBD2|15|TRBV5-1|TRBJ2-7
CASSWTAGDAYEQYF
TGCGCCAGCAGCTGGACGGCGGGAGACGCCTACGAGCAGTACTTC
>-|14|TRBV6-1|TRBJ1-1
CASSEQGKKTEAFF
TGTGCCAGCAGTGAACAGGGCAAGAAGACTGAAGCTTTCTTT
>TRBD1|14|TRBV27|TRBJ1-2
CASSLDLTGDGYTF
TGTGCCAGCAGTTTAGATTTGACAGGGGATGGCTACACCTTC
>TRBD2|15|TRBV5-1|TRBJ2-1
CASSFSGRGDDEQFF
TGCGCCAGCAGTTTTAGCGGGAGGGGGGACGATGAGCAGTTCTTC
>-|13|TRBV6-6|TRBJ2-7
CASTNPGAYEQYF
TGTGCCAGCACAAACCCGGGAGCCTACGAGCAGTACTTC
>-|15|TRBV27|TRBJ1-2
CASSPLLYRLYGYTF
TGTGCCAGCAGTCCCCTACTATACCGCCTTTATGGCTACACCTTC
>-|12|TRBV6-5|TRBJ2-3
CASSTVPGTQYF
TGTGCCAGCAGTACGGTACCGGGGACGCAGTATTTT
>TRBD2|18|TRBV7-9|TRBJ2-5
CASSLSGLGGLEGETQYF
TGTGCCAGCAGCTTATCGGGACTAGGGGGGCTCGAAGGGGAGACCCAGTACTTC
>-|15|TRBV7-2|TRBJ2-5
CASSLTWKGQETQYF
TGTGCCAGCAGCTTAACCTGGAAGGGGCAAGAGACCCAGTACTTC
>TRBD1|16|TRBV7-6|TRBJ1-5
CASSLDPGGRNQPQHF
TGTGCCAGCAGCTTAGATCCAGGGGGCCGGAATCAGCCCCAGCATTTT
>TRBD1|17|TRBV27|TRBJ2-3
CASSSYGTELSTDTQYF
TGTGCCAGCAGTTCCTATGGGACAGAGCTAAGCACAGATACGCAGTATTTT
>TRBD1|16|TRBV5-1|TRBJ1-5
CASSLNRGWGNQPQHF
TGCGCCAGCAGCCTTAACAGGGGGTGGGGCAATCAGCCCCAGCATTTT
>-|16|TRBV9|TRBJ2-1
CASSVGSGTRVNEQFF
TGTGCCAGCAGCGTAGGCAGCGGGACAAGGGTGAATGAGCAGTTCTTC
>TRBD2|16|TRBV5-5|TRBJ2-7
CASSLGSGRVSYEQYF
TGTGCCAGCAGCTTAGGTAGCGGGAGAGTCTCCTACGAGCAGTACTTC
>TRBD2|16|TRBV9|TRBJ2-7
CASSPHSGRDLYEQYF
TGTGCCAGCAGCCCACATAGCGGGAGGGACCTTTACGAGCAGTACTTC
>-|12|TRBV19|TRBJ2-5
CASSIGGETQYF
TGTGCCAGTAGTATCGGAGGGGAGACCCAGTACTTC
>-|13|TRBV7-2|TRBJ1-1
CASSFSRNTEAFF
TGTGCCAGCAGCTTCAGTCGGAACACTGAAGCTTTCTTT
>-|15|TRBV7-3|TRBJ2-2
CASSAVGGVPGELFF
TGTGCCAGCAGCGCGGTTGGCGGAGTCCCGGGGGAGCTGTTTTTT
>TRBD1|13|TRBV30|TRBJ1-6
CAWMGQITSPLHF
TGTGCCTGGATGGGACAGATAACTTCACCCCTCCACTTT
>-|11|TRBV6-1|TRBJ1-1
CASVWEVAAFF
TGTGCCAGCGTTTGGGAGGTAGCAGCTTTCTTT
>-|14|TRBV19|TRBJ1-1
CASSIERGGTEAFF
TGTGCCAGTAGTATAGAAAGAGGGGGCACTGAAGCTTTCTTT
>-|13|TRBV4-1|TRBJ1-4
CASSQAPVEKLFF
TGCGCCAGCAGCCAAGCTCCGGTCGAAAAACTGTTTTTT
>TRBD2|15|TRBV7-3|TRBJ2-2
CASSLLAGDTGELFF
TGTGCCAGCAGCTTACTAGCGGGAGATACCGGGGAGCTGTTTTTT